The present entry profiles one T cell receptor beta chain with its context. Its antigen is unknown. V gave up 8 bases and J gave up 5 bases, with 10 bases separating them. Per germline, CDR1 MDHEN and CDR2 SYDVKM. This CDR3 is 11 amino acids long. The record originates from a study of OX40 agonist ivuxolimab in advanced cancers. Study-level results: Blood T cells, both CD4+ and CD8+, expanded clonally by week 6 at 0.1 to 3.0 mg/kg.

Method: immunoSEQ multiplex PCR; TCRdb's copy keeps in-frame clones and lacks some. The data contain under 110,000 clones, 90% of them seen just once; the ten biggest clones take up approximately 0.52%. Here the sequenced sample was CD4+ or CD8+ T cells sorted from blood, taken in a trial of the OX40 agonist ivuxolimab. The rearrangement links TRBV28 to TRBJ2-7; D remains ambiguous. This clonotype originated in an adult with an advanced solid tumor such as melanoma, head and neck, liver or kidney cancer. CDR3 nucleotides: TGTGCCAGCTCGATAGCCCACGAGCAGTACTTC. It yields the protein CASSIAHEQYF. The full variable domain, its missing parts supplied by reference TRBV28 and TRBJ2-7, is DVKVTQSSRYLVKRTGEKVFLECVQDMDHENMFWYRQDPGLGLRLIYFSYDVKMKEKGDIPEGYSVSREKKERFSLILESASTNQTSMYLCASSIAHEQYFGPGTRLTVT.